Listed below are T cell receptor beta chains from one sample, sequenced in a study of blood T cell repertoires in COVID-19. Data came from immunoSEQ multiplex PCR; TCRdb stores just in-frame clones and leaves some out. The sample consists of approximately 430,000 clones, 86% of them appearing once. Sequencing input: peripheral blood. These receptors originate from a woman aged 30 to 39 with active or convalescent COVID-19. Each CDR3 is given with its conserved first and last residue. The D gene is left open where the match is weak. Part of the rows lack a size; the others show once, few, many or a class for expanded clones.

TRBV6-2/TRBV6-3	TRBJ1-1	once	.	CASSLAGRSTEAFF	TGTGCCAGCAGTTTGGCAGGGAGGAGCACTGAAGCTTTCTTT
TRBV19	TRBJ2-5	.	.	CASSLDGTITRETQYF	TGTGCCAGTAGCCTCGACGGCACTATAACGAGGGAGACCCAGTACTTC
TRBV29-1	TRBJ2-7	.	TRBD1	CSSRDSSYEQYF	TGCAGCTCCCGGGACAGCTCCTACGAGCAGTACTTC
TRBV2	TRBJ2-7	.	TRBD2	CASSQTGTSVYEQYF	TGTGCCAGCAGTCAAACCGGGACTAGCGTCTACGAGCAGTACTTC
TRBV2	TRBJ1-1	few	TRBD1	CASRYTGGNTEAFF	TGTGCCAGCAGATATACAGGGGGAAACACTGAAGCTTTCTTT
TRBV30	TRBJ2-1	.	TRBD2	CAWRLAGIGEQFF	TGTGCCTGGAGACTAGCGGGAATCGGTGAGCAGTTCTTC
TRBV5-6	TRBJ1-4	.	.	CASSLGPPTNEKLFF	TGTGCCAGCAGCTTGGGGCCTCCTACTAATGAAAAACTGTTTTTT
TRBV15	TRBJ1-2	.	.	CATSRASSSEGYTF	TGTGCCACCAGCAGAGCTAGTAGCTCGGAAGGCTACACCTTC
TRBV30	TRBJ2-5	once	.	CAWSVRGRETQYF	TGTGCCTGGAGTGTACGGGGTCGGGAGACCCAGTACTTC
TRBV10-2	TRBJ2-5	.	.	CATGGSGQSGETQYF	TGCGCCACCGGGGGTTCGGGGCAGTCAGGGGAGACCCAGTACTTC
TRBV5-1	TRBJ2-2	once	TRBD1	CASSFGQGASGELFF	TGCGCCAGCAGCTTTGGACAGGGGGCATCCGGGGAGCTGTTTTTT